This T cell receptor beta chain was profiled in a study of shared clonotypes between healthy human individuals. General study results and limits: Non-shared clonotypes showed lower generation probabilities than clonotypes common to all four donors. Across a handful of donors, naive CD4 shared approximately 4.5%, naive CD8 less than 4%, memory CD4 less than 2.5%, memory CD8 0.4% to 0.5%.

Caucasian adults living in Nashville, Tennessee, provided all samples. From CD4+ cells came CD45RA+ naive and CD45RA-negative memory subsets. The V and J ends lost 2 bases and 2 bases, in that order; junction bases with no gene match: 5. Germline loops: CDR1 LNHDA, CDR2 SQIVND (reference sequence). The CDR3 spans 15 residues. Remarks on this clone: Its antigen is unknown. This sample also contains other DNA sequences that code for the same CDR3.

The table came from immunoSEQ multiplex PCR; TCRdb's copy has only in-frame clones and leaves some out. The table has some 2,100,000 clones, 95% seen once. V gene TRBV19 combines with J gene TRBJ2-7, with 8 bases that match TRBD1. The sequencing input was naive CD4+ T cells sorted from blood. As to subset: CD45RA+ positively selected. The clonotype was recovered from a young man in good health. In DNA form, the CDR3 reads TGTGCCAGTAGTATAAGCGGACAGGGAGCCTACGAGCAGTACTTC. Amino acids: CASSISGQGAYEQYF.